The 27 T cell receptor beta chains below come from one sample, sequenced in a study of T cells after yellow fever vaccination. TCRdb re-called the 5' RACE reads through MiXCR, storing one row per CDR3 protein. The repertoire holds about 630,000 distinct CDR3 sequences, approximately 13% seen once, with 15% in the top ten. The sample here was PBMCs, taken on the day of the yellow fever booster vaccination. These receptor sequences come from a man aged 30 to 45 who received the YFV17D yellow fever vaccine.

This clonotype has ten or more counts. V gene TRBV6-2 or TRBV6-3 combines with J gene TRBJ1-5, with D possibly TRBD1 on 6 matching bases. The CDR3 runs 13 residues. Germline assignment: CDR1 MNHEY and CDR2 SVGEGT. Between the trimmed V and J ends, which lost 9 bases and 0 bases, there was a span of 9 bases. The CDR3 sequence: CASRTDSNQPQHF. Here the CDR3 DNA reads TGTGCCAGTCGGACAGATAGCAATCAGCCCCAGCATTTT.

The table lists this clonotype with many counts. The CDR3 here is CASSPTGLETQYF. Written as DNA, the CDR3 is TGTGCCAGCAGTCCGACAGGGCTTGAGACCCAGTACTTC. The gene calls are TRBV27 and TRBJ2-5, with 7 bases matching TRBD1. Germline V gene data show CDR1 as MNHEY and CDR2 as SMNVEV (reference sequence). V shed 5 bases, J shed 5 bases, and the junction held 5 bases outside the gene matches. The CDR3 is 13 residues long.

This clonotype was picked up many times. The CDR3 DNA is TGCAGCGTCCAGCCTAGCGGCGGCCTGCGCAATGAGCAGTTCTTC. Translation gives CSVQPSGGLRNEQFF. The chain employs TRBV29-1 and TRBJ2-1; 7 bases are a match to TRBD2. CDR1 and CDR2 from the germline V gene are SQVTM and ANQGSEA. The CDR3 length is 15 residues. The J segment lost 6 bases and the V segment lost 6 bases, leaving 14 bases of the junction unmatched.

The sample holds a few counts of this clonotype. The rearrangement uses TRBV18 and TRBJ1-3, with D possibly being TRBD1 (6 bases). The CDR3 sequence is 17 residues long. CDR1 and CDR2 from the germline V gene are KGHSH and LQKENI. V lost 4 bases to trimming and J lost 2 bases, with 18 bases between them. Here the CDR3 reads CASSRGRETGPGNTIYF. The CDR3 DNA follows: TGTGCCAGCTCACGCGGGCGTGAAACAGGGCCTGGAAACACCATATATTTT. Complete variable domain (other parts from reference TRBV18 and TRBJ1-3): NAGVMQNPRHLVRRRGQEARLRCSPMKGHSHVYWYRQLPEEGLKFMVYLQKENIIDESGMPKERFSAEFPKEGPSILRIQQVVRGDSAAYFCASSRGRETGPGNTIYFGEGSWLTVV.

This clonotype was seen only a few times. The chain uses TRBV5-5 and TRBJ1-2; D ambiguous. Trimming removed 4 bases at V and 5 bases at J, with 12 bases between. CDR1 SGHKS and CDR2 YYEKEE come from the germline V gene (reference sequence). The CDR3 is 13 residues long. As DNA, the CDR3 is TGTGCCAGCAGCGGTCCCTCGCATTATGGCTACACCTTC. It encodes CASSGPSHYGYTF.

This clonotype was counted a few times. The V gene is TRBV7-2, the J gene TRBJ1-5; possibly TRBD1 for D (5 bases). The CDR3 has 13 residues. V was clipped by 6 bases and J by 5 bases, with 11 bases between them. Germline V gene sequence: CDR1 SGHTA, CDR2 FQGNSA. The CDR3 bases are TGTGCCAGCAGTCGACAGACTCATCAGCCCCAGCATTTT. This translates into CASSRQTHQPQHF.

This chain links TRBV20-1 with TRBJ2-1, with a tentative D call TRBD1 (5 bases). CDR1 and CDR2 from the germline V gene are DFQATT and SNEGSKA (reference sequence). This CDR3 is built from 14 residues. The ends were cut back, 4 bases at V and 4 bases at J, with 14 bases in the middle. CDR3 in amino acids: CSATEDNNYNEQFF. The DNA of the CDR3 is TGCAGTGCTACCGAGGACAACAATTACAATGAGCAGTTCTTC.

CDR3 nucleotide sequence: TGTGCCAGCAGCCCAGGACTAGCGGGATTACAGACCCAGTACTTC. Translation gives CASSPGLAGLQTQYF. The J gene is TRBJ2-5, the V gene TRBV5-4; 12 bases map to TRBD2. This CDR3 is 15 amino acids long. Trimming at V came to 4 bases and at J to 6 bases, leaving 7 bases not matched to a gene. The V gene's germline CDR1 is SGHNT and CDR2 YYREEE (reference sequence).

The chain combines TRBV24-1 with TRBJ2-1; D ambiguous. This CDR3 has 16 amino acids. The germline V gene has CDR1 KGHDR and CDR2 SFDVKD. Trimming pared 6 bases from V and 7 bases from J, leaving 21 bases between. The CDR3 DNA sequence: TGTGCCACCAGTTACTCCGGAAGGGCCGCACGGAATGAGCAGTTCTTC. Translation: CATSYSGRAARNEQFF.

The chain uses TRBV7-9 and TRBJ1-5; D call uncertain. The CDR3 loop spans 13 amino acids. Germline V gene data show CDR1 as SEHNR and CDR2 as FQNEAQ (reference sequence). V lost 8 bases to trimming and J lost 0 bases, with 8 bases between them. CDR3 loop: CASYRDSNQPQHF. The CDR3 DNA reads TGTGCCAGCTATAGGGATAGCAATCAGCCCCAGCATTTT.

There are a few counts of this clonotype. The V and J genes are TRBV7-2 and TRBJ2-5; 14 bases agree with TRBD2. V lost 5 bases to trimming and J lost 6 bases; unmatched junction nucleotides: 5. This CDR3 is 15 amino acids long. Germline lookup yields CDR1 SGHTA and CDR2 FQGNSA. This CDR3 is CASSGGTSGSKTQYF. The CDR3 bases are TGTGCCAGCAGCGGGGGGACTAGCGGGAGCAAGACCCAGTACTTC.

The V and J genes are TRBV5-1 and TRBJ2-1; TRBD2 matches 7 bases. With V trimmed by 3 bases and J by 0 bases, 18 bases remained unmatched. Germline assignment: CDR1 SGHRS and CDR2 YFSETQ. The CDR3 is 20 residues long. The CDR3 DNA reads TGCGCCAGCAGCTCACCATTCCAACGCGGGACTACCAGCTCCTACAATGAGCAGTTCTTC. Protein sequence: CASSSPFQRGTTSSYNEQFF.

V gene TRBV9 combines with J gene TRBJ2-5; D might be TRBD1 (6 bases). This CDR3 region has 15 residues. Germline V lookup: CDR1 SGDLS, CDR2 YYNGEE. V dropped 0 bases and J dropped 3 bases, with 12 bases sitting between them. The CDR3 loop is CASSVGVTGKETQYF. Written as DNA, the CDR3 is TGTGCCAGCAGCGTAGGAGTGACAGGAAAAGAGACCCAGTACTTC. The variable domain in full, completed from reference TRBV9 and TRBJ2-5, reads DSGVTQTPKHLITATGQRVTLRCSPRSGDLSVYWYQQSLDQGLQFLIQYYNGEERAKGNILERFSAQQFPDLHSELNLSSLELGDSALYFCASSVGVTGKETQYFGPGTRLLVL.

This chain links TRBV6-5 with TRBJ1-1, with D hard to call. This CDR3 is 11 amino acids long. The ends were cut back, 0 bases at V and 7 bases at J, with 3 bases in the middle. The germline V gene encodes CDR1 MNHEY and CDR2 SVGAGI. The CDR3 coding sequence is TGTGCCAGCAGTTACTCGGGTGAAGCTTTCTTT. Encoded protein: CASSYSGEAFF.

The chain uses TRBV28 and TRBJ2-1; perhaps TRBD2 as D (5 bases). Germline CDR1 MDHEN, CDR2 SYDVKM. Trimming left V 7 bases short and J 8 bases short, with 15 bases between. This CDR3 contains 13 residues. CDR3 residues: CASTPGTGDEQFF. The CDR3 DNA is TGTGCCAGCACCCCGGGAACTGGGGATGAGCAGTTCTTC.

The V call is TRBV6-1, the J call TRBJ1-2; no reliable D call. Trimming cost V 4 bases and J 8 bases, with 17 bases left between them. Germline assignment: CDR1 MNHNS and CDR2 SASEGT. CDR3 length equals 14 residues. The CDR3 region is CASSARLTGEGYTF. The CDR3 DNA follows: TGTGCCAGCAGTGCGCGCCTCACCGGGGAAGGCTACACCTTC.

The V and J genes are TRBV9 and TRBJ2-3; 9 nucleotides line up with TRBD2. Germline lookup yields CDR1 SGDLS and CDR2 YYNGEE. V lost 4 bases and J lost 0; bases outside the gene matches: 15. This CDR3 region has 19 residues. The CDR3 DNA follows: TGTGCCAGCAGCAATAGGGTGGGTAGCGGGAGACGGAGCACAGATACGCAGTATTTT. Its translation is CASSNRVGSGRRSTDTQYF.

This clonotype was seen a few times. The chain carries TRBV15 and TRBJ2-7, with no clear D. V was pared by 0 bases and J by 2 bases, with 5 bases between. This CDR3 contains 13 residues. The germline V gene has CDR1 LNHNV and CDR2 YYDKDF (reference sequence). CDR3 DNA: TGTGCCACCAGCAGAGATATGGCCTACGAGCAGTACTTC. Translation gives CATSRDMAYEQYF.

This clonotype has just a few counts. The chain links TRBV11-2 to TRBJ2-1; 10 positions agree with TRBD2. CDR1 SGHAT and CDR2 FQNNGV come from the germline V gene. Unmatched junction bases numbered 9, after V lost 4 bases and J lost 0 bases. The CDR3 is 18 residues long. The CDR3 DNA follows: TGTGCCAGCAGCTATCACACTTTAGCGGGAGGCTCCTACAATGAGCAGTTCTTC. It translates to CASSYHTLAGGSYNEQFF.

This clonotype has more than one count but fewer than ten. CDR3: CASSLSDRGLGEQYF. CDR3 bases: TGTGCCAGCAGTTTATCTGACAGGGGTCTAGGGGAGCAGTACTTC. The chain links TRBV27 to TRBJ2-7; TRBD1 aligns across 8 bases. The V and J ends lost 0 bases and 7 bases, in that order; junction bases with no gene match: 8. Germline V gene sequence: CDR1 MNHEY, CDR2 SMNVEV (reference sequence). The CDR3 has 15 residues.

The table lists this clonotype with a few counts. V is TRBV12-3 or TRBV12-4 and J is TRBJ2-2, with 7 bases aligning to TRBD2. V was pared by 8 bases and J by 2 bases, with 5 bases of the junction left unmatched. CDR3 length equals 14 residues. Here the CDR3 reads CASGGGVNTGELFF. As DNA, the CDR3 is TGTGCCAGCGGCGGGGGAGTTAACACCGGGGAGCTGTTTTTT.

This clonotype was seen more than once but under ten times. The V and J genes are TRBV7-8 and TRBJ2-2; 10 nucleotides line up with TRBD1. CDR1 and CDR2 (germline): SGHVS, FQNEAQ. V shed 3 bases and J 4 bases; nucleotides not matched to a gene: 5. CDR3 length: 16 amino acids. The CDR3 loop reads CASSFPGTGVTGELFF. The DNA of the CDR3 is TGTGCCAGCAGCTTTCCCGGGACAGGGGTCACCGGGGAGCTGTTTTTT.

This clonotype was counted a few times. The CDR3 nucleotides are TGTGCCAGCAGCTTCCCCGGACTAGCGGGTAAGAGCTCCTACAATGAGCAGTTCTTC. Translated: CASSFPGLAGKSSYNEQFF. The chain uses TRBV11-2 and TRBJ2-1; 11 bases are shared with TRBD2. With V trimmed by 3 bases and J by 0 bases, 10 bases remained unmatched. The CDR3 has 19 residues. Germline CDR1 reads SGHAT; CDR2 reads FQNNGV.

This chain joins TRBV20-1 and TRBJ2-5; unclear D gene. Deletions cut 4 bases from V and 0 bases from J, with 3 bases between. The CDR3 consists of 11 residues. Germline V gene lookup returns CDR1 DFQATT and CDR2 SNEGSKA (reference sequence). CDR3 coding DNA: TGCAGTGCTAAGAACCAAGAGACCCAGTACTTC. Translating gives CSAKNQETQYF.

This clonotype was seen only a few times. The chain joins TRBV12-3 or TRBV12-4 to TRBJ2-3, with 7 bases aligning to TRBD2. Trimming at V came to 10 bases and at J to 4 bases, leaving 8 bases not matched to a gene. The CDR3 spans 13 residues. This CDR3 reads CAIPGEGPDTQYF. CDR3 nucleotides: TGTGCCATCCCGGGGGAGGGGCCAGATACGCAGTATTTT.

This clonotype was seen a few times. The rearrangement joins TRBV7-9 to TRBJ1-1; no firm D call. The CDR3 has 14 amino acids. From germline, CDR1 is SEHNR and CDR2 FQNEAQ (reference sequence). Trimming left V 6 bases short and J 2 bases short, with 13 bases between. CDR3 sequence reads: CASSTPGVNTEAFF. The CDR3 DNA reads as TGTGCCAGCAGTACCCCCGGGGTAAACACTGAAGCTTTCTTT.

The genes are TRBV2 and TRBJ2-1; the match to TRBD2 covers 10 bases. Trimming removed 1 base from V and 8 bases from J; junction bases left unmatched: 11. The germline V gene encodes CDR1 SNHLY and CDR2 FYNNEI. This CDR3 is built from 17 residues. The CDR3 coding sequence is TGTGCCAGCAGTGAAGTGATCACAGCGGGAGGGTATGATGAGCAGTTCTTC. Protein sequence: CASSEVITAGGYDEQFF. Complete variable domain (other parts from reference TRBV2 and TRBJ2-1): EPEVTQTPSHQVTQMGQEVILRCVPISNHLYFYWYRQILGQKVEFLVSFYNNEISEKSEIFDDQFSVERPDGSNFTLKIRSTKLEDSAMYFCASSEVITAGGYDEQFFGPGTRLTVL.